This entry features one T cell receptor (beta chain) sequence. Antigen unknown. The sample comes from a study of cytomegalovirus exposure and HLA in healthy donors. Use of 60 Vbeta and 13 Jbeta primers characterized the PCR. Produced via immunoSEQ multiplex PCR; TCRdb's table is partial and in-frame only. The profile shows about 140,000 clones, 79% of them singletons. Trimming stripped 6 bases from V and 3 bases from J, with 11 bases between. Germline lookup yields CDR1 MNHEY and CDR2 SMNVEV (reference sequence). This CDR3 spans 13 amino acids. Study-wide findings and caveats: About 87% or about 30% of the time was how often most TCR beta V segments were productive, according to an earlier analysis. A reported reduction in N-insertions relative to the 666-donor mean was seen in an Asian-associated ancestry cluster in a later analysis.

This rearrangement joins TRBV27 to TRBJ1-2; the D is unclear. Sequenced material: PBMCs. This sequence originates from a man in his forties in good health and CMV-seropositive. The CDR3 region is CASREDPYYGYTF. DNA of the CDR3: TGTGCCAGCAGGGAGGACCCCTACTATGGCTACACCTTC.